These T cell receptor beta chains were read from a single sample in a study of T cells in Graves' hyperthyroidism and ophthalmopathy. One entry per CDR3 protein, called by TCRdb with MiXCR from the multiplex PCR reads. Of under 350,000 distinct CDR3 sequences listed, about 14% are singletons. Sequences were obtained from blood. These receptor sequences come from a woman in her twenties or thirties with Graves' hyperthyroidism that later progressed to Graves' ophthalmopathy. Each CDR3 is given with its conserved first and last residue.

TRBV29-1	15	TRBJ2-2	CSVEGSGRAAGELFF
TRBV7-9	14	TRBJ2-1	CASSRGTGVNEQFF
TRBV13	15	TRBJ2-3	CASSLGAAFTDTQYF
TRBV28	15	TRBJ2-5	CASSLGTGAEETQYF
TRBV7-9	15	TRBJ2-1	CASSLALLRTNEQFF
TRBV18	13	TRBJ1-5	CASSPWLNQPQHF
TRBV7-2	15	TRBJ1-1	CASSGYRAGVAEAFF
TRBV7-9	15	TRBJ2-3	CASSGLAPYTDTQYF
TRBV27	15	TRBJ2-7	CASSFSGSSSYEQYF
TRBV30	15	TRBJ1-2	CAWTPRTGGRYGYTF
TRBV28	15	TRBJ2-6	CASSPKLSGANVLTF
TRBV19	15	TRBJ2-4	CASSIGWGAKNIQYF
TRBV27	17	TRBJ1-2	CARKRRRVRSLDYGYTF
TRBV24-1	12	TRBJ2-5	CATSDGGRPQYF
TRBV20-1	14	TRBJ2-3	CSATGQFVTDTQYF
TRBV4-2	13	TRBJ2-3	CASSQGNTDTQYF
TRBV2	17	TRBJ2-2	CASSPGTSGANTGELFF
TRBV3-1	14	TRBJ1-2	CASSQETVNYGYTF
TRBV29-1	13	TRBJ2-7	CSVRYGTLFEQYF
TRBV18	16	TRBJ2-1	CASSLPGGLVDNEQFF
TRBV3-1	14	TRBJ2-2	CASRRGGVTGELFF
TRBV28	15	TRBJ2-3	CASVSQREERVLGYF
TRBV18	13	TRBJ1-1	CASLTPQIPEAFF
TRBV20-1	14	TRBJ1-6	CSARDEETGVPLHF
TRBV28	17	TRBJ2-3	CASSFGYGQGMTDTQYF
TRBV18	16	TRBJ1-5	CASSPSGQGGNQPQHF
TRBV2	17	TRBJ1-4	CASSVPNRGLANEKLFF
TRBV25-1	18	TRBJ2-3	CASSESPKGLAFTDTQYF
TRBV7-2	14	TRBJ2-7	CASSLVEGSYEQYF
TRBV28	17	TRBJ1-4	CASSLGQEERVDEKLFF
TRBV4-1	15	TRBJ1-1	CASSPTWGMNTEAFF
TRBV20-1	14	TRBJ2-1	CSADGTSGPSEQFF
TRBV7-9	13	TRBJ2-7	CASSFVASYEQYF
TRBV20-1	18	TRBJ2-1	CSARDFYAGTRVSNEQFF
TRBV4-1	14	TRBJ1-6	CASSRTGDNSPLHF
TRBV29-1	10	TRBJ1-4	CSAIQGKLFF
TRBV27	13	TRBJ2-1	CASSLGTLGEQFF